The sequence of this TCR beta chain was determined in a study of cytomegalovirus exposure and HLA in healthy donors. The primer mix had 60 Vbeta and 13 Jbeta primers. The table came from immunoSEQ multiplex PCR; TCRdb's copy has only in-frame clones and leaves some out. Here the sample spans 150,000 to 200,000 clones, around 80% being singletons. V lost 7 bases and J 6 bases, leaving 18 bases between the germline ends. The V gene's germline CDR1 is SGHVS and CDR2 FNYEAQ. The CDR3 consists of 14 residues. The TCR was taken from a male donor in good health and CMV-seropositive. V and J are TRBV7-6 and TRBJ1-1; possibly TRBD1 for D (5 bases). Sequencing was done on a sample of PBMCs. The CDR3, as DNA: TGTGCCAGCACCGTCGCGGGGCAGAGCCCTGAAGCTTTCTTT. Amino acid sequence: CASTVAGQSPEAFF.